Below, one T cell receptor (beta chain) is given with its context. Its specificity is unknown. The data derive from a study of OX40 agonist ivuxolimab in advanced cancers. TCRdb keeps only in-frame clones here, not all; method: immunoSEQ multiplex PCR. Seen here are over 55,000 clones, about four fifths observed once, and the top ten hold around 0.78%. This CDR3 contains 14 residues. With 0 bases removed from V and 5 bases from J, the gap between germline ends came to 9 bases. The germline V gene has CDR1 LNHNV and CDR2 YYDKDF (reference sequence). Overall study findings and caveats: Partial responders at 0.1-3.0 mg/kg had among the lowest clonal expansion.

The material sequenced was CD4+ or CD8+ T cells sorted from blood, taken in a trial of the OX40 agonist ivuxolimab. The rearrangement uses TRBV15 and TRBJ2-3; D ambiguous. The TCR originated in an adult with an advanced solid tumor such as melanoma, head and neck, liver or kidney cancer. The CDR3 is CATSRDSWEDTQYF. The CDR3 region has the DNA TGTGCCACCAGCAGAGATTCTTGGGAAGATACGCAGTATTTT. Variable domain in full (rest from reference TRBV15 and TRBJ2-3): DAMVIQNPRYQVTQFGKPVTLSCSQTLNHNVMYWYQQKSSQAPKLLFHYYDKDFNNEADTPDNFQSRRPNTSFCFLDIRSPGLGDTAMYLCATSRDSWEDTQYFGPGTRLTVL.